This T cell receptor (beta chain) was recovered during a study of blood T cells in healthy people across ages. Germline lookup yields CDR1 SNHLY and CDR2 FYNNEI. There are 13 residues in the CDR3. Trimming removed 4 bases from V and 5 bases from J, with 11 bases in between. Healthy Caucasians from Russia aged roughly 6 to 90 served as donors. Total RNA, at least 5 micrograms per sample, came from PBMCs. Overall study findings and caveats: CMV status of donors was unknown, possibly confounding expanded clonotype changes.

Using a J-beta primer mix together with a sample-barcoded 5' primer, a second PCR was run for about 6 to 12 cycles. One entry per CDR3 protein, called by TCRdb with MiXCR from the 5' RACE reads. The table lists 550,000 to 700,000 distinct CDR3 sequences, 25% to 30% of them singletons. This clonotype was counted only a few times. The target antigen is unknown. The receptor's source is a woman in her 70s in good health. The sample taken for sequencing was blood. The chain carries TRBV2 and TRBJ2-5, with D tentatively TRBD2 (6 bases). CDR3 in amino acids: CASSARDFETQYF. CDR3 in DNA: TGTGCCAGCAGTGCAAGGGACTTTGAGACCCAGTACTTC. Filled out from reference TRBV2 and TRBJ2-5, the complete variable domain reads EPEVTQTPSHQVTQMGQEVILRCVPISNHLYFYWYRQILGQKVEFLVSFYNNEISEKSEIFDDQFSVERPDGSNFTLKIRSTKLEDSAMYFCASSARDFETQYFGPGTRLLVL.